Described below is a single TCR beta chain sequence and its context. Per the study methods: Amplifying reference gene primers gave estimates of nucleated cell counts. Data came from immunoSEQ multiplex PCR; TCRdb stores just in-frame clones and leaves some out. V, J and clone size were drawn from that table, and D and trimming were deduced from the DNA. Among 43,000 or so clones listed, approximately 89% were seen once. Germline V gene lookup returns CDR1 KGHDR and CDR2 SFDVKD. Trimming cost V 7 bases and J 0 bases; bases outside gene matches: 8. The CDR3 runs 16 residues. The sample originates from a study of blood T cell repertoires in COVID-19. Study in general: Sites in the United States, Italy and Spain provided acute and convalescent COVID-19 samples. Sources were T cells, B-cell-depleted T cells, or PBMCs; the material itself was cDNA or gDNA.

Sequenced material: peripheral blood. The V and J genes are TRBV24-1 and TRBJ1-1; 9 bases align to TRBD1. The clonotype originates from a man aged 55-75 years with active or convalescent COVID-19. DNA for the CDR3: TGTGCCACCAGGATCCGGGACAGGGTCATGAACACTGAAGCTTTCTTT. Translated: CATRIRDRVMNTEAFF.